This T cell receptor beta chain was obtained from a study of T cells after yellow fever vaccination. As for this clonotype: As yet, its antigen is unknown.

V was clipped by 0 bases and J by 0 bases, with 9 bases between them. CDR3 length: 15 residues. Germline assignment: CDR1 SGHRS and CDR2 YFSETQ. A single record per CDR3 protein comes from TCRdb applying MiXCR to the 5' RACE reads. Of some 500,000 distinct CDR3 sequences listed, approximately 13% are singletons. Findings of the study overall: Primary-vaccination clones mostly resurfaced post-booster (under 98% CD4, around 88% CD8). Abundant bulk-population clonotypes could contaminate the FACS-sorted repertoires.

This clonotype was obtained from a man aged 30-40 years who received the YFV17D yellow fever vaccine. This specimen consisted of PBMCs, obtained on the day of the yellow fever booster vaccination. The rearrangement joins TRBV5-1 to TRBJ1-1; D is possibly TRBD1 (6 bases). The CDR3 nucleotides are TGCGCCAGCAGCTTGGTGGGGGGCGTGAACACTGAAGCTTTCTTT. Protein sequence: CASSLVGGVNTEAFF.